The text below deals with one TCR beta chain. The CDR3 loop spans 12 amino acids. The germline V and J ends were trimmed by 2 bases and 5 bases, with 6 bases remaining between them. Per germline, CDR1 GTSNPN and CDR2 SVGIG (reference sequence). The protocol was immunoSEQ multiplex PCR, while the TCRdb copy is restricted to in-frame clones and leaves out a portion. The sample consists of about 100,000 clones, about 88% of them appearing once. The data stem from a study of blood T cell repertoires in COVID-19. Specimen: peripheral blood. The receptor comes from a man in his sixties with acute or convalescent COVID-19. V and J are TRBV30 and TRBJ1-4, with D hard to call. CDR3 sequence: CAWSHQNEKLFF. The CDR3 nucleotides read TGTGCCTGGAGTCATCAGAATGAAAAACTGTTTTTT.